This paragraph covers one T cell receptor beta chain sequence. Using immunoSEQ multiplex PCR, the repertoire was profiled, and TCRdb retains in-frame clones only, with some absent. The table records more than 90,000 clones, around 95% of them present only once. This entry comes from a study of technical replicates of blood from a handful of donors. The V gene's germline CDR1 is SGDLS and CDR2 YYNGEE. The CDR3 covers 17 residues. The trim removed 3 bases at V and 4 bases at J, leaving 12 bases unmatched. This chain uses TRBV9 with TRBJ1-2; 10 bases line up with TRBD1. This TCR was sampled from a human donor in good health. Sequenced material: T cells isolated from PBMCs. CDR3 sequence: CASSEGTGDTPVYGYTF. DNA for the CDR3: TGTGCCAGCAGCGAGGGGACAGGGGACACACCGGTCTATGGCTACACCTTC.